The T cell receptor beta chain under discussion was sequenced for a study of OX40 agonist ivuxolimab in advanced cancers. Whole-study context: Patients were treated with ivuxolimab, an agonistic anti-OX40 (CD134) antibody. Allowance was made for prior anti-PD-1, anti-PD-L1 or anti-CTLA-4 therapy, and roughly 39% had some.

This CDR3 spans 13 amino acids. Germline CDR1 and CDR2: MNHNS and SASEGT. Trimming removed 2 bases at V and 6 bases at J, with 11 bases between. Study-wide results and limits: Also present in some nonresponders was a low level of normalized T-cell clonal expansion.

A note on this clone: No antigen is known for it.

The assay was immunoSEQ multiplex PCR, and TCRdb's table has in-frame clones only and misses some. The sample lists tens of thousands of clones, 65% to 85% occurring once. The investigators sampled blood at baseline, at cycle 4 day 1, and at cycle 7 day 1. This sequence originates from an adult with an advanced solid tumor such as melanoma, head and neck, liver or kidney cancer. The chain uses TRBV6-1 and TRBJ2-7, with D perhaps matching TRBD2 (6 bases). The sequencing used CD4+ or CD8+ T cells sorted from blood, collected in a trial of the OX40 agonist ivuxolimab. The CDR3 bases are TGTGCCAGCAGTGAATTTAGGAGGGTCGAGCAGTACTTC. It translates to CASSEFRRVEQYF.